The sequence of this T cell receptor (beta chain) was determined in a study of control samples from healthy donors and cancer patients. Germline loops: CDR1 MNHEY, CDR2 SMNVEV (reference sequence). V trimming: 7 bases; J trimming: 3 bases; junction bases outside the gene matches: 4. The CDR3 is made up of 15 amino acids. Generated by immunoSEQ multiplex PCR, the TCRdb table keeps only in-frame clones and is missing some. The sample consists of tens of thousands of clones, approximately 87% of them appearing once. The receptor comes from a man aged 55 to 70 in good health. The chain is built from TRBV27 and TRBJ2-5; TRBD2 aligns across 14 bases. The specimen was blood. The CDR3, as DNA: TGTGCCAGCACCGGACTAGCGGGGGGCGAAGAGACCCAGTACTTC. It translates to CASTGLAGGEETQYF.